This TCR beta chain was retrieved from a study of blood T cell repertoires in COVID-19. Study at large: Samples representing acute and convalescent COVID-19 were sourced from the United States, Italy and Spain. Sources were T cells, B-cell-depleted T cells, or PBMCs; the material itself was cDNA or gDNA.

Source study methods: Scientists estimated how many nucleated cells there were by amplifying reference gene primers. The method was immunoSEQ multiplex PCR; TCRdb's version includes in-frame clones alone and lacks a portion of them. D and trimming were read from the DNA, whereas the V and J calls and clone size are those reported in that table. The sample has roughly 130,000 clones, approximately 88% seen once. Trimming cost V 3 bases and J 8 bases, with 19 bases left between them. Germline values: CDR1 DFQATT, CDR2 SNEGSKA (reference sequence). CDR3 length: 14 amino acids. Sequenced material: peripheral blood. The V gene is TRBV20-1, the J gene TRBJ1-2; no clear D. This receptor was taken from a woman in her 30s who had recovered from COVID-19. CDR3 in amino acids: CSASIPGTLQGYTF. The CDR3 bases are TGCAGTGCTAGTATACCAGGAACTTTACAAGGCTACACCTTC.